This T cell receptor (beta chain) was profiled in a study of T cell repertoires in cytomegalovirus infection. Across the study: The public TCR beta signatures pointed to both CMV infection and matching HLA type.

Per germline, CDR1 SGHRS and CDR2 YFSETQ. This CDR3 region has 14 residues. The V gene end was trimmed by 7 bases and the J gene end by 4 bases; junction bases not matched to a gene: 8. MiXCR, run by TCRdb on the reads, gives a single entry per CDR3 protein. This table holds more than 350,000 distinct CDR3 sequences, approximately 32% found once. The chain combines TRBV5-1 with TRBJ2-3; 8 bases match TRBD1. This TCR was recovered from a human donor in good health (CMV status not recorded). Some clones in this sample may be carry-over from other donors' samples. Input material: PBMCs. In DNA form, the CDR3 reads TGCGCCAGCGTGAAAACAGGGGGACCAGATACGCAGTATTTT. Translated: CASVKTGGPDTQYF.